This TCR beta chain was recovered during a study of shared clonotypes between healthy human individuals. This CDR3 is 15 amino acids long. Germline V lookup: CDR1 SGHDN, CDR2 FVKESK. The V and J ends lost 1 base and 0 bases respectively, with 10 bases between them. Sequencing used immunoSEQ multiplex PCR; TCRdb keeps in-frame clones, though not all of them. This sample yields over a million clones, of which 96% are seen a single time; about 1.2% belongs to the top ten. A CD45RA+ naive subset and a CD45RA-negative memory subset were split from CD4+ cells. The chain combines TRBV14 with TRBJ2-7, with a tentative D call TRBD1 (6 bases). This TCR was recovered from a man in his thirties or forties in good health. The sample was naive CD4+ T cells sorted from blood. Indicated subset: CD45RA+ positively selected. The CDR3 here is CASSQGRGSSYEQYF. The CDR3 nucleotides read TGTGCCAGCAGCCAAGGTAGGGGGAGCTCCTACGAGCAGTACTTC.